The 24 T cell receptor beta chains given below trace back to one sample, sequenced in a study of blood T cell repertoires in COVID-19. Here immunoSEQ multiplex PCR was the method, and the copy in TCRdb shows in-frame clones only, minus some. The sample lists just over 250,000 clones, about 87% occurring once. Sequenced sample: peripheral blood. The receptors originated from a woman aged 70-85 years with COVID-19, enrolled during active disease.

The chain carries TRBV7-8 and TRBJ2-7; TRBD1 aligns across 9 bases. CDR1 SGHVS and CDR2 FQNEAQ come from the germline V gene. The trim removed 3 bases at V and 2 bases at J, leaving 8 bases unmatched. CDR3 length equals 16 residues. CDR3 sequence: CASSLVDRDRAYEQYF. The CDR3 bases are TGTGCCAGCAGCTTGGTAGACCGGGACAGGGCCTACGAGCAGTACTTC.

The rearrangement joins TRBV3-1 (or the pseudogene TRBV3-2) to TRBJ2-1; TRBD1 agrees at 10 bases. J lost 7 bases, V lost 4 bases, and 4 bases had no gene match. This CDR3 contains 14 residues. CDR1 is LGHDT, CDR2 YNNKEL, per germline (reference sequence). The CDR3 DNA reads as TGTGCCAGCAGCCCTTGGACAGGGGGGAATGAGCAGTTCTTC. Translating gives CASSPWTGGNEQFF.

This chain uses TRBV6-6 with TRBJ1-2; D unclear. The germline V gene has CDR1 MNHNY and CDR2 SVGAGI (reference sequence). The ends were cut back, 9 bases at V and 4 bases at J, with 24 bases in the middle. CDR3 length: 16 residues. CDR3 in amino acids: CASAATDGLATYGYTF. In nucleotides, the CDR3 is TGTGCCAGTGCTGCAACGGACGGACTCGCGACCTATGGCTACACCTTC.

The chain employs TRBV9 and TRBJ1-2, with D perhaps TRBD1 (6 bases). The CDR3 totals 12 residues. Germline V lookup: CDR1 SGDLS, CDR2 YYNGEE. The ends were cut back, 2 bases at V and 5 bases at J, with 7 bases in the middle. CDR3 amino acids: CASSVDSYGYTF. DNA of the CDR3: TGTGCCAGCAGCGTGGACAGTTATGGCTACACCTTC.

This rearrangement joins TRBV7-9 to TRBJ1-4, with 9 nucleotides matching TRBD1. V trimming: 8 bases; J trimming: 12 bases; junction bases outside the gene matches: 7. CDR3 length equals 12 residues. CDR1 and CDR2 from the germline V gene are SEHNR and FQNEAQ (reference sequence). DNA of the CDR3: TGTGCCAGCGGGGTGAGGACAGGGGAACTGTTTTTT. It encodes CASGVRTGELFF. The whole variable domain, filled in from reference TRBV7-9 and TRBJ1-4, reads DTGVSQNPRHKITKRGQNVTFRCDPISEHNRLYWYRQTLGQGPEFLTYFQNEAQLEKSRLLSDRFSAERPKGSFSTLEIQRTEQGDSAMYLCASGVRTGELFFGSGTQLSVL.

The chain recombines TRBV2 with TRBJ2-7; D not resolved. The V and J ends lost 2 bases and 5 bases respectively, with 4 bases between them. The CDR3 length is 11 residues. Per the germline V gene, CDR1 is SNHLY and CDR2 is FYNNEI. CDR3 sequence (DNA): TGTGCCAGCAGTGAACTCGACGAGCAGTACTTC. Its translation: CASSELDEQYF. Full variable domain (missing parts from reference TRBV2 and TRBJ2-7): EPEVTQTPSHQVTQMGQEVILRCVPISNHLYFYWYRQILGQKVEFLVSFYNNEISEKSEIFDDQFSVERPDGSNFTLKIRSTKLEDSAMYFCASSELDEQYFGPGTRLTVT.

The chain combines TRBV11-3 with TRBJ2-7, with 15 bases matching TRBD2. The V gene end was trimmed by 2 bases and the J gene end by 4 bases; junction bases not matched to a gene: 6. The germline V gene encodes CDR1 SGHNT and CDR2 YENEEA. This CDR3 has 17 residues. This CDR3 is CASSLSLGTSGRYEQYF. The CDR3 coding sequence is TGTGCCAGCAGCTTATCCCTAGGGACTAGCGGGAGGTACGAGCAGTACTTC.

This clone was detected only once. The CDR3 reads CSVVTGLNTGELFF. CDR3 in DNA: TGCAGCGTTGTTACAGGGCTAAACACCGGGGAGCTGTTTTTT. This chain uses TRBV29-1 with TRBJ2-2; a possible D gene is TRBD1 (6 bases). Trimming removed 4 bases from V and 2 bases from J, with 11 bases in between. Germline loops: CDR1 SQVTM, CDR2 ANQGSEA. This CDR3 region has 14 residues.

This chain joins TRBV19 and TRBJ2-7; 9 bases agree with TRBD2. Trimming removed 1 base from V and 2 bases from J; junction bases left unmatched: 6. The CDR3 runs 16 residues. Germline CDR1 and CDR2: LNHDA and SQIVND (reference sequence). CDR3 amino acids: CASSIVASGKTYEQYF. The CDR3, as DNA: TGTGCCAGTAGTATAGTGGCTAGCGGGAAAACCTACGAGCAGTACTTC.

The chain is built from TRBV7-2 and TRBJ2-1; D is perhaps TRBD1 (5 bases). Germline CDR1 reads SGHTA; CDR2 reads FQGNSA. The V end was cut by 5 bases, the J end by 2 bases, with 13 bases between. This CDR3 has 15 amino acids. Here the CDR3 reads CASSQGGATYNEQFF. Here the CDR3 DNA reads TGTGCCAGCAGCCAGGGTGGGGCCACCTACAATGAGCAGTTCTTC.

This clone occurred once. The chain joins TRBV6-5 to TRBJ2-5; 8 bases map to TRBD2. Germline V gene sequence: CDR1 MNHEY, CDR2 SVGAGI. V was clipped by 8 bases and J by 3 bases; unmatched bases: 8. This CDR3 region has 14 residues. The CDR3 is CASASGGGEETQYF. The CDR3 nucleotides read TGTGCCAGCGCCTCGGGGGGGGGAGAAGAGACCCAGTACTTC.

The V gene is TRBV30, the J gene TRBJ1-2; 7 nucleotides align to TRBD1. V lost 4 bases to trimming and J lost 2 bases; unmatched junction nucleotides: 4. The CDR3 has 13 residues. Germline V gene data show CDR1 as GTSNPN and CDR2 as SVGIG (reference sequence). CDR3 bases: TGTGCCTGGAATAAGGGGGCGAACTATGGCTACACCTTC. This encodes CAWNKGANYGYTF.

V is TRBV6-2 or TRBV6-3 and J is TRBJ1-1; 7 positions agree with TRBD1. Trimming took 0 bases from V and 0 from J; bases not matched to a gene: 7. The length of the CDR3 is 17 residues. CDR1 MNHEY and CDR2 SVGEGT come from the germline V gene. The CDR3 loop reads CASSYSGQPLMNTEAFF. CDR3 coding DNA: TGTGCCAGCAGTTACTCGGGACAGCCCTTAATGAACACTGAAGCTTTCTTT.

This clone was seen a handful of times. This chain connects TRBV24-1 to TRBJ2-7; possibly TRBD2 for D (5 bases). The CDR3 covers 13 residues. Germline-derived CDR1 and CDR2 are KGHDR and SFDVKD. The V end lost 0 bases, the J end lost 3 bases, and 5 bases lay between the germline ends. The CDR3 loop reads CATSDLRGYEQYF. For the CDR3, the DNA is TGTGCCACCAGTGATTTGCGGGGCTACGAGCAGTACTTC.

Regarding this clone: A junction end diverges from the germline sequence, so it may reflect a read error. The chain uses TRBV10-3 and TRBJ2-1, with D maybe TRBD2 (5 bases). Germline CDR1 is ENHRY and CDR2 is SYGVKD. There are 11 residues in the CDR3. As DNA, the CDR3 is TGTGCCACCTCCCAAGGCGCCGGGGAGCTCTTC. Translating it yields CATSQGAGELF.

This clone occurred once. The chain has TRBV24-1 and TRBJ1-2; D not resolved. V shed 0 bases and J shed 4 bases, with 5 bases lying between them. CDR1 and CDR2 from the germline V gene are KGHDR and SFDVKD. This CDR3 comprises 13 residues. CDR3 sequence reads: CATSDLPGYGYTF. In DNA, the CDR3 is TGTGCCACCAGTGATTTGCCCGGCTATGGCTACACCTTC.

This clone was seen a few times. This chain connects TRBV30 to TRBJ2-3, with 9 bases that match TRBD1. Germline assignment: CDR1 GTSNPN and CDR2 SVGIG (reference sequence). This CDR3 spans 15 amino acids. Unmatched junction bases numbered 4, after V lost 0 bases and J lost 3 bases. CDR3 sequence (DNA): TGTGCCTGGAGTGTACCGGGACAGGGAACAGATACGCAGTATTTT. Amino acids: CAWSVPGQGTDTQYF.

This chain joins TRBV19 and TRBJ2-7; tentatively, D is TRBD2 (6 bases). The CDR3 sequence is 12 residues long. V was pared by 5 bases and J by 7 bases, with 12 bases between. CDR1 and CDR2 (germline): LNHDA, SQIVND (reference sequence). In nucleotides, the CDR3 is TGTGCCAGTAGTTTCAGAGCGGGTGAGCAGTACTTC. It yields the protein CASSFRAGEQYF.

This chain uses TRBV19 with TRBJ1-2; 8 nucleotides line up with TRBD1. The CDR3 extends over 13 amino acids. The germline CDR1 and CDR2 sequences are LNHDA and SQIVND (reference sequence). V shed 5 bases and J 10 bases; nucleotides not matched to a gene: 9. The CDR3 DNA follows: TGTGCCAGTAGTCTGGACAGGGTGAAAGACTACACCTTC. This translates into CASSLDRVKDYTF.

The V gene is TRBV5-1, the J gene TRBJ2-3, with 10 positions matching TRBD2. Germline V gene sequence: CDR1 SGHRS, CDR2 YFSETQ. This CDR3 has 15 amino acids. The trim removed 4 bases at V and 4 bases at J, leaving 6 bases unmatched. The CDR3: CASSKLAGRADTQYF. CDR3 DNA sequence: TGCGCCAGCAGCAAACTAGCGGGAAGGGCAGATACGCAGTATTTT.

The gene calls are TRBV11-1 and TRBJ2-3, with 8 bases aligning to TRBD1. Germline loops: CDR1 SGHAT, CDR2 FQDESV (reference sequence). The CDR3 contains 15 residues. Trimming cost V 3 bases and J 2 bases; bases outside gene matches: 4. CDR3 sequence: CASSLRQGNTDTQYF. CDR3 nucleotides: TGTGCCAGCAGCTTGAGACAGGGGAACACAGATACGCAGTATTTT.

This clone occurred a few times. This chain connects TRBV2 to TRBJ2-1, with TRBD2 matching over 13 bases. CDR3 length: 16 residues. Trimming cost V 4 bases and J 2 bases; bases outside gene matches: 2. Germline V gives CDR1 SNHLY, CDR2 FYNNEI. CDR3 sequence: CASSAGLAGAYNEQFF. As DNA, the CDR3 is TGTGCCAGCAGTGCAGGACTAGCGGGGGCCTACAATGAGCAGTTCTTC.

This clone was picked up a small number of times. The rearrangement uses TRBV2 and TRBJ2-5; 8 bases match TRBD2. The CDR3 has 13 residues. Germline V CDR1 and CDR2: SNHLY, FYNNEI. Unmatched junction bases numbered 3, after V lost 5 bases and J lost 4 bases. CDR3 in DNA: TGTGCCAGCAGTAGGACTAGCCGAGAGACCCAGTACTTC. Encoded protein: CASSRTSRETQYF.

This clone was found once. J is TRBJ2-3 and V is TRBV28; D perhaps matches TRBD1 (5 bases). There are 11 residues in the CDR3. CDR1 and CDR2 (germline): MDHEN, SYDVKM. Trimming pared 5 bases from V and 8 bases from J, leaving 8 bases between. CDR3 amino acids: CASSLGVTQYF. DNA for the CDR3: TGTGCCAGCAGTCTAGGGGTTACGCAGTATTTT.